The sequence of this TCR beta chain was determined in a study of T-cell reconstitution after alpha-beta-depleted transplantation in children. Study outcomes and limitations: Several hundred expanded graft clones reportedly supplied alpha-beta T cells about two months after transplant. After transplant, high TCRbeta diversity at day 60 in some patients arose from surviving recipient T cells and thymic progenitors. Diversity and T-cell counts at one year after transplant derived mostly from new T cells.

Unique molecular identifiers were incorporated when the TCRbeta library was constructed. One entry per CDR3 protein results from TCRdb running MiXCR on the PCR reads. This sample has under 850,000 distinct CDR3 sequences, with around 13% found just once. In germline, CDR1 is LNHDA, CDR2 SQIVND (reference sequence). Trimming took 3 bases from V and 4 from J, leaving 12 bases between them. This CDR3 comprises 14 residues. A single count supports this clonotype. Antigen unknown. This sample comprised PBMCs, obtained before TCRalphabeta/CD19-depleted stem cell transplant. This TCR was recovered from a girl aged 2 to 9 with congenital amegakaryocytic thrombocytopenia, due to receive a stem cell transplant. The rearrangement uses TRBV19 and TRBJ1-1; D remains unclear. DNA for the CDR3: TGTGCCAGTAGTATGAAACAGTTCGGCACTGAAGCTTTCTTT. Encoded protein: CASSMKQFGTEAFF. The complete variable domain, with remaining parts taken from reference TRBV19 and TRBJ1-1, reads DGGITQSPKYLFRKEGQNVTLSCEQNLNHDAMYWYRQDPGQGLRLIYYSQIVNDFQKGDIAEGYSVSREKKESFPLTVTSAQKNPTAFYLCASSMKQFGTEAFFGQGTRLTVV.